The text below deals with one TCR beta chain. This sample is part of a study of blood T cell repertoires in COVID-19. Study in general: Sample material is recorded as cDNA or gDNA derived from T cells, B-cell-depleted T cells, or PBMCs.

This CDR3 has 15 residues. The germline V gene has CDR1 SGHAT and CDR2 FQNNGV. Trimming left V 4 bases short and J 0 bases short, with 12 bases between. Original methodology: By means of reference gene primer amplification, nucleated cell counts were estimated. Generated by immunoSEQ multiplex PCR, the TCRdb table keeps only in-frame clones and is missing some. D and trimming were read from the DNA, whereas the V and J calls and clone size are those reported in that table. The data hold about 73,000 clones, with approximately 80% observed a single time. The TCR was taken from a woman in her sixties or seventies with acute or convalescent COVID-19. Material: peripheral blood. The chain is built from TRBV11-2 and TRBJ1-2; possible D gene TRBD1, 6 bases. CDR3 residues: CASSSGELANYGYTF. DNA of the CDR3: TGTGCCAGCAGCTCAGGGGAGCTGGCTAACTATGGCTACACCTTC.